In this sample, the clone carrying this T cell receptor (beta chain) turned up many times. Single viable CD3+CD4+CD8-CD45RO+ cells were sorted as the memory CD4+ T cells. The data are from a study of memory CD4+ T cells and cytomegalovirus serostatus. Produced via immunoSEQ multiplex PCR; TCRdb's table is partial and in-frame only. Here the sample spans 70,000 or so clones, around 80% being singletons. The sequenced sample consisted of memory CD4+ T cells from blood. The origin of this receptor is an adult in good health and CMV-seropositive.

The CDR3 sequence: CASSPDGTGNEKLFF. DNA of the CDR3: TGTGCCAGCAGCCCAGATGGGACGGGGAATGAAAAACTGTTTTTT. The chain uses TRBV2 and TRBJ1-4; D possibly corresponds to TRBD1 (5 bases). This CDR3 contains 15 residues. Germline loops: CDR1 SNHLY, CDR2 FYNNEI. Trimming cost V 6 bases and J 5 bases, with 16 bases left between them.